A selection of T cell receptor beta chains follows, all from one sample in a study of T cell responses to AZD1222 COVID-19 vaccine. Assay used: immunoSEQ multiplex PCR; TCRdb lists only in-frame clones, some missing. The table lists 55,000 to 80,000 clones, 76% of them singletons, with over 12% in the top ten. The sequences come from peripheral blood, collected on day 0 of AZD1222 vaccination. These TCRs come from an adult in good health. CDR3s include the opening cysteine and the closing phenylalanine or tryptophan. The order of the fields is J gene, D gene, V gene, clone size, CDR3 DNA, CDR3 protein. A D gene is named only where the DNA matches it firmly. Clone size is not always given. Where it is, it says once, few, many or a class for expanded clones.

J gene: TRBJ1-6
D gene: .
V gene: TRBV7-2
clone size: .
CDR3 DNA: TGTGCCAGCACCCCGACCATGGGACGGGATTCACCCCTCCACTTT
CDR3 protein: CASTPTMGRDSPLHF

J gene: TRBJ1-5
D gene: .
V gene: TRBV6-2/TRBV6-3
clone size: .
CDR3 DNA: TGTGCCAGCAGTCCAGGGATTGGGAACAATCAGCCCCAGCATTTT
CDR3 protein: CASSPGIGNNQPQHF

J gene: TRBJ1-6
D gene: .
V gene: TRBV7-9
clone size: .
CDR3 DNA: TGTGCCAGCAGCTTAGGGGAGCAGGGGTATTCACCCCTCCACTTT
CDR3 protein: CASSLGEQGYSPLHF

J gene: TRBJ1-3
D gene: .
V gene: TRBV7-9
clone size: once
CDR3 DNA: TGTGCCAGCAGCTTAGCCCCGACCTCTGGAAACACCATATATTTT
CDR3 protein: CASSLAPTSGNTIYF

J gene: TRBJ1-2
D gene: .
V gene: TRBV20-1
clone size: .
CDR3 DNA: TGCAGTGCTAGTACCCCTACAGGGTCCGGCTATGGCTACACCTTC
CDR3 protein: CSASTPTGSGYGYTF

J gene: TRBJ1-5
D gene: .
V gene: TRBV15
clone size: .
CDR3 DNA: TGTGCCACCAGCAGTCCCCGGGACGCCAATCAGCCCCAGCATTTT
CDR3 protein: CATSSPRDANQPQHF

J gene: TRBJ1-6
D gene: .
V gene: TRBV3-1/TRBV3-2
clone size: .
CDR3 DNA: TGTGCCAGCAGCCAAGGGAGCCCCACAAACTCACCCCTCCACTTT
CDR3 protein: CASSQGSPTNSPLHF

J gene: TRBJ2-5
D gene: .
V gene: TRBV28
clone size: .
CDR3 DNA: TGTGCCAGCAGTAACTTACAAGAGACCCAGTACTTC
CDR3 protein: CASSNLQETQYF

J gene: TRBJ1-6
D gene: .
V gene: TRBV19
clone size: .
CDR3 DNA: TGTGCCAGTAAGGCAGGGAATAGAATAGATTCACCCCTCCACTTT
CDR3 protein: CASKAGNRIDSPLHF

J gene: TRBJ1-2
D gene: .
V gene: TRBV5-6
clone size: .
CDR3 DNA: TGTGCCAGCAGGGGGCCGACGTACTATGGCTACACCTTC
CDR3 protein: CASRGPTYYGYTF